The 15 T cell receptor beta chains below come from one sample, sequenced in a study of CD8 T cell repertoires and HIV-1 epitope variants. Only in-frame clones appear in the TCRdb table, and some are missing; sequencing was by immunoSEQ multiplex PCR. The sample consists of a few thousand clones, about 63% of them appearing once. No antigens are known for them. The sequenced sample consisted of cultured CD8+ T cells derived from PBMCs. The receptors originated from a male donor with HIV.

The rearrangement links TRBV9 to TRBJ2-5; 7 bases match TRBD1. This CDR3 contains 16 residues. After removal of 0 bases from V and 1 base from J, the junction contained 6 bases not matched to a gene. CDR1 is SGDLS and CDR2 is YYNGEE in the germline V gene. The CDR3 region has the DNA TGTGCCAGCAGCGTAGACCCACAGGGGTTCCAAGAGACCCAGTACTTC. Translated, it gives CASSVDPQGFQETQYF.

The rearrangement joins TRBV29-1 to TRBJ2-3; D not certain. Trimming shortened V by 2 bases and J by 4 bases, and 10 bases separated the two germline ends. This CDR3 spans 13 amino acids. The germline V gene has CDR1 SQVTM and CDR2 ANQGSEA. The CDR3 loop reads CSVERGVSDTQYF. The CDR3 coding sequence is TGCAGCGTTGAACGTGGGGTTTCAGATACGCAGTATTTT.

This rearrangement joins TRBV6-1 to TRBJ1-1, with 8 bases fitting TRBD1. CDR3 length equals 18 residues. The germline CDR1 and CDR2 sequences are MNHNS and SASEGT. V shed 0 bases, J shed 1 base, and the junction held 10 bases outside the gene matches. The CDR3 DNA sequence: TGTGCCAGCAGTGAAGCGCTTCGGACAGGGAAGTCGAACACTGAAGCTTTCTTT. Translating it yields CASSEALRTGKSNTEAFF.

This clone was detected once. This sequence joins TRBV5-6 and TRBJ2-7; 15 bases are shared with TRBD2. The junction had 9 bases not matched to a gene; V was cut back by 4 bases and J by 7 bases. Germline V CDR1 and CDR2: SGHDT, YYEEEE. The CDR3 length is 16 residues. In nucleotides, the CDR3 is TGTGCCAGCAGCCGAGGGACTAGCGGGGGGTACGAAGAGCAGTACTTC. It encodes CASSRGTSGGYEEQYF.

This chain links TRBV7-6 with TRBJ1-1, with D unclear. The length of the CDR3 is 14 residues. The germline V gene encodes CDR1 SGHVS and CDR2 FNYEAQ. V shed 0 bases and J shed 0 bases, with 5 bases lying between them. DNA of the CDR3: TGTGCCAGCAGCTTAGCAGGGATGAACACTGAAGCTTTCTTT. It translates to CASSLAGMNTEAFF.

This clone was picked up one time. The chain is built from TRBV28 and TRBJ2-6; no clear D gene. CDR3 length equals 17 residues. Trimming took off 2 bases at V and 0 bases at J, with 11 bases between the two ends. CDR1 and CDR2 (germline): MDHEN, SYDVKM. The CDR3 is CASSLGFFSSGANVLTF. CDR3 coding DNA: TGTGCCAGCAGTTTAGGGTTTTTCAGCTCTGGGGCCAACGTCCTGACTTTC.

This chain joins TRBV5-4 and TRBJ2-1; 10 positions agree with TRBD1. Looked up from germline, CDR1 is SGHNT and CDR2 is YYREEE (reference sequence). Trimming removed 2 bases from V and 7 bases from J; junction bases left unmatched: 6. CDR3 length: 15 residues. The CDR3 spells CASSFRQGAKNEQFF. The CDR3 DNA follows: TGTGCCAGCAGCTTTCGACAGGGGGCTAAAAATGAGCAGTTCTTC. The entire variable domain, with the rest obtained from reference TRBV5-4 and TRBJ2-1, is as follows: ETGVTQSPTHLIKTRGQQVTLRCSSQSGHNTVSWYQQALGQGPQFIFQYYREEENGRGNFPPRFSGLQFPNYSSELNVNALELDDSALYLCASSFRQGAKNEQFFGPGTRLTVL.

In this sample, this clone turned up a few times. The rearrangement links TRBV5-1 to TRBJ2-2; the D is unclear. The V end lost 1 base, the J end lost 6 bases, and 4 bases lay between the germline ends. The CDR3 length is 12 residues. Per the germline V gene, CDR1 is SGHRS and CDR2 is YFSETQ. DNA for the CDR3: TGCGCCAGCAGCTTGTCCCCCGGGGAGCTGTTTTTT. Protein sequence: CASSLSPGELFF.

The chain has TRBV2 and TRBJ2-7, with 8 bases aligning to TRBD1. CDR1 and CDR2 (germline): SNHLY, FYNNEI. This CDR3 has 14 amino acids. J was trimmed by 2 bases and V by 9 bases; bases with no gene match: 9. The CDR3 loop is CARDRDRLTYEQYF. The CDR3, as DNA: TGTGCCAGAGACCGGGACAGGTTAACCTACGAGCAGTACTTC.

CDR3 amino acids: CASSPPEKASYEQYF. DNA for the CDR3: TGTGCCAGCAGTCCCCCCGAGAAGGCCTCCTACGAGCAGTACTTC. The chain couples TRBV6-1 to TRBJ2-7; D gene unclear. Germline CDR1 and CDR2: MNHNS and SASEGT. The CDR3 spans 15 residues. V was shortened by 5 bases and J by 0 bases, with 14 bases between the two germline ends.

The chain carries TRBV6-5 and TRBJ1-5; D is ambiguous. The CDR3 has 13 residues. V was trimmed by 6 bases and J by 4 bases, leaving 10 bases between them. Germline V gene data show CDR1 as MNHEY and CDR2 as SVGAGI. For the CDR3, the DNA is TGTGCCAGCAGGGAATATTTGAATCAGCCCCAGCATTTT. Translated, it gives CASREYLNQPQHF.

The genes are TRBV28 and TRBJ2-3; maybe TRBD2 (7 bases). The CDR3 covers 15 residues. Per the germline V gene, CDR1 is MDHEN and CDR2 is SYDVKM. Trimming took off 7 bases at V and 1 base at J, with 15 bases between the two ends. For the CDR3, the DNA is TGTGCCAGCATCCTTGGGGGGGGCGGCACAGATACGCAGTATTTT. Translating gives CASILGGGGTDTQYF.

This chain connects TRBV5-8 to TRBJ2-1; D gene unclear. The V gene lost 4 bases and the J gene lost 0 bases, with 11 bases spanning the gap. Looked up from germline, CDR1 is SGHTS and CDR2 is YDEGEE. CDR3 length: 15 residues. The CDR3 is CASSQSWSSYNEQFF. The CDR3 bases are TGTGCCAGCAGCCAATCGTGGAGCTCCTACAATGAGCAGTTCTTC. Filled out from reference TRBV5-8 and TRBJ2-1, the complete variable domain reads EAGVTQSPTHLIKTRGQQATLRCSPISGHTSVYWYQQALGLGLQFLLWYDEGEERNRGNFPPRFSGRQFPNYSSELNVNALELEDSALYLCASSQSWSSYNEQFFGPGTRLTVL.

CDR3 in DNA: TGTGCCAGCAGCCCTAGGGGACAGCAGGGCCGAGGGAACACTGAAGCTTTCTTT. Encoded protein: CASSPRGQQGRGNTEAFF. This chain links TRBV7-9 with TRBJ1-1; 7 bases are shared with TRBD1. The V gene end was trimmed by 5 bases and the J gene end by 1 base; junction bases not matched to a gene: 16. Germline V gene data show CDR1 as SEHNR and CDR2 as FQNEAQ (reference sequence). This CDR3 is 18 amino acids long.

In DNA form, the CDR3 reads TGTGCCAGCAGCATCACAGGGTCAGGGTACGAGCAGTACTTC. It codes for CASSITGSGYEQYF. The chain carries TRBV6-1 and TRBJ2-7; D perhaps matches TRBD1 (6 bases). The germline CDR1 and CDR2 sequences are MNHNS and SASEGT. This CDR3 contains 14 residues. Trimming cost V 6 bases and J 4 bases, with 16 bases left between them.